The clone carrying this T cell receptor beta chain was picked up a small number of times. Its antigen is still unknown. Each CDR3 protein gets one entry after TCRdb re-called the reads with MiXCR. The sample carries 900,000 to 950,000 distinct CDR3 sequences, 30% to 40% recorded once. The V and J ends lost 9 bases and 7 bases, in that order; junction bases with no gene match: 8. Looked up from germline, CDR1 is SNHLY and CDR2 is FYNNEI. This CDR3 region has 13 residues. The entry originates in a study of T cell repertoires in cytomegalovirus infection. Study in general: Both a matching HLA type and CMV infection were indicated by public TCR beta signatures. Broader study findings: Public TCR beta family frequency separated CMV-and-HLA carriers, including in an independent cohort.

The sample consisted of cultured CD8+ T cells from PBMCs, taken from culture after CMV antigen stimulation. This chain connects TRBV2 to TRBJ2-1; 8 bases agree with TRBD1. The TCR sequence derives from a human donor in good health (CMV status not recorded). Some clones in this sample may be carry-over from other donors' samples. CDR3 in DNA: TGTGCCAGTCGGACAGGGAAGAGGAATGAGCAGTTCTTC. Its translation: CASRTGKRNEQFF.